This entry features one T cell receptor beta chain sequence. Measured with immunoSEQ multiplex PCR; TCRdb has only the in-frame clones, and not every one. This table holds fewer than 20,000 clones, roughly 58% found once. The sample originates from a study of radiation and T cells in renal cell carcinoma. Documented treatment: 15 Gy SBRT to primary tumor, nephrectomy 4 weeks later. Nephrectomy followed 15 Gy stereotactic body radiation by 4 weeks. V lost 2 bases to trimming and J lost 6 bases; unmatched junction nucleotides: 7. The CDR3 runs 15 residues. CDR1 and CDR2 from the germline V gene are MNHNS and SASEGT.

This clonotype originated in a man aged 50 to 60 with renal cell carcinoma. Sequenced material: tumor tissue, taken from a patient whose treatment included radiotherapy and nephrectomy. The V gene is TRBV6-1, the J gene TRBJ2-3; 8 nucleotides agree with TRBD1. CDR3 sequence (DNA): TGTGCCAGCAGTGAAAACAGGGGGTTTGGGGATACGCAGTATTTT. Its translation: CASSENRGFGDTQYF.